A selection of T cell receptor beta chains follows, all from one sample in a study of sequential checkpoint blockade in melanoma. Libraries were prepared by immunoSEQ multiplex PCR; TCRdb keeps only in-frame clonotypes and omits some of them. This sample carries fewer than 15,000 clones, about four fifths of them seen once, and the ten largest clones take around 28%. Material: CD8+ T cells sorted from blood (inferred from file names), obtained from a patient given nivolumab and ipilimumab in sequence. The receptors were sampled from a human donor with melanoma. The CDR3 runs from the conserved cysteine through the conserved F or W. A D gene is named only where the DNA matches it firmly. Clone size appears in some rows only: once, few, many, or a class for an expanded clone.

clone size: .; J gene: TRBJ2-1; D gene: .; V gene: TRBV28; CDR3 protein: CASSPFTREQFF; CDR3 DNA: TGTGCCAGCAGCCCCTTCACCAGGGAGCAGTTCTTC
clone size: .; J gene: TRBJ2-1; D gene: .; V gene: TRBV7-8; CDR3 protein: CASSLVVAGLGNEQFF; CDR3 DNA: TGTGCCAGCAGCTTAGTCGTCGCAGGGCTGGGCAATGAGCAGTTCTTC
clone size: .; J gene: TRBJ1-5; D gene: .; V gene: TRBV7-8; CDR3 protein: CASSLVRGGDQPQHF; CDR3 DNA: TGTGCCAGCAGCTTAGTAAGGGGTGGCGATCAGCCCCAGCATTTT
clone size: few; J gene: TRBJ2-1; D gene: TRBD1; V gene: TRBV27; CDR3 protein: CASSLRQGSYNEQFF; CDR3 DNA: TGTGCCAGCAGTTTAAGACAGGGTTCCTACAATGAGCAGTTCTTC
clone size: .; J gene: TRBJ2-5; D gene: TRBD1; V gene: TRBV27; CDR3 protein: CASSLWGQGPKETQYF; CDR3 DNA: TGTGCCAGCAGTTTATGGGGACAGGGGCCTAAAGAGACCCAGTACTTC
clone size: .; J gene: TRBJ2-5; D gene: TRBD2; V gene: TRBV7-4; CDR3 protein: CASSVFGGVKETQYF; CDR3 DNA: TGTGCCAGCAGCGTCTTCGGGGGGGTCAAAGAGACCCAGTACTTC
clone size: .; J gene: TRBJ2-7; D gene: .; V gene: TRBV4-1; CDR3 protein: CASSQDRARGYEQYF; CDR3 DNA: TGCGCCAGCAGCCAAGATAGGGCCAGGGGCTACGAGCAGTACTTC
clone size: .; J gene: TRBJ1-5; D gene: .; V gene: TRBV2; CDR3 protein: CASSEGQQTIDWAQHF; CDR3 DNA: TGTGCCAGCAGTGAAGGGCAGCAAACTATCGATTGGGCCCAGCATTTT
clone size: .; J gene: TRBJ2-3; D gene: .; V gene: TRBV19; CDR3 protein: CASSPRGGTDTQYF; CDR3 DNA: TGTGCCAGTAGTCCGCGGGGAGGAACAGATACGCAGTATTTT
clone size: .; J gene: TRBJ2-7; D gene: TRBD1; V gene: TRBV19; CDR3 protein: CASSPGQVTYEQYF; CDR3 DNA: TGTGCCAGTTCCCCGGGACAGGTGACCTACGAGCAGTACTTC
clone size: few; J gene: TRBJ2-1; D gene: TRBD2; V gene: TRBV6-5; CDR3 protein: CASSYGLAVYNEQFF; CDR3 DNA: TGTGCCAGCAGTTACGGGCTAGCGGTATACAATGAGCAGTTCTTC
clone size: once; J gene: TRBJ2-7; D gene: TRBD2; V gene: TRBV11-2; CDR3 protein: CASSLEGLAGRYEQYF; CDR3 DNA: TGTGCCAGCAGCTTAGAGGGGCTAGCGGGTCGCTACGAGCAGTACTTC
clone size: .; J gene: TRBJ2-1; D gene: TRBD2; V gene: TRBV7-9; CDR3 protein: CASSPRSLADKNEQFF; CDR3 DNA: TGTGCCAGCAGCCCTAGGTCACTAGCGGATAAGAATGAGCAGTTCTTC
clone size: large; J gene: TRBJ2-1; D gene: TRBD2; V gene: TRBV19; CDR3 protein: CASTLSGTSYNEQFF; CDR3 DNA: TGTGCCAGTACCCTTAGCGGGACCTCCTACAATGAGCAGTTCTTC
clone size: .; J gene: TRBJ2-7; D gene: TRBD1; V gene: TRBV7-7; CDR3 protein: CASSDGQGSHEQYF; CDR3 DNA: TGTGCTAGCAGCGATGGACAGGGTAGCCACGAGCAGTACTTC
clone size: .; J gene: TRBJ2-7; D gene: .; V gene: TRBV2; CDR3 protein: CASSGRALYF; CDR3 DNA: TGTGCCAGCAGTGGGAGGGCCCTCTACTTC